Listed below are T cell receptor beta chains from one sample, sequenced in a study of blood T cell repertoires in COVID-19. Using immunoSEQ multiplex PCR, the repertoire was profiled, and TCRdb retains in-frame clones only, with some absent. The table shows over 85,000 clones, with roughly 90% occurring only once. The sample comprised peripheral blood. The receptors were sampled from a human donor with COVID-19, enrolled during active disease. The donor label of this sample is uncertain. Each CDR3 is given with its conserved first and last residue. Each record gives: clone size, J gene, D gene, V gene, CDR3 protein, CDR3 DNA. A D gene is named only where the DNA matches it firmly. The size entry is marked missing in some rows and otherwise reads once, few, many or a size class.

>-|TRBJ2-1|-|TRBV11-3
CASSPGVSSYNEQFF
TGTGCCAGCAGTCCCGGGGTGAGCTCCTACAATGAGCAGTTCTTC
>-|TRBJ2-7|-|TRBV11-2
CASSLSGTSYEQYF
TGTGCCAGCAGCTTATCCGGGACAAGTTACGAGCAGTACTTC
>-|TRBJ2-4|TRBD1|TRBV2
CASSEQGAGDIQYF
TGTGCCAGCAGTGAACAGGGGGCCGGGGACATTCAGTACTTC
>-|TRBJ1-2|-|TRBV7-9
CASSREGAYGYTF
TGTGCCAGCAGTCGGGAGGGCGCCTATGGCTACACCTTC
>-|TRBJ2-3|TRBD2|TRBV28
CASSFPGRGLAGNTDTQYF
TGTGCCAGCAGTTTCCCCGGCCGCGGACTAGCGGGGAACACAGATACGCAGTATTTT
>-|TRBJ1-2|TRBD1|TRBV27
CASRLQGAGGYTF
TGTGCCAGCAGGCTACAGGGGGCCGGCGGCTACACCTTC
>once|TRBJ2-7|TRBD2|TRBV5-4
CASSNKAGGTYEQYF
TGTGCCAGCAGCAATAAAGCGGGAGGGACCTACGAGCAGTACTTC
>-|TRBJ2-5|-|TRBV5-4
CASSSTGQETQYF
TGTGCCAGCAGCTCCACAGGGCAAGAGACCCAGTACTTC
>-|TRBJ2-1|TRBD2|TRBV12-3/TRBV12-4
CASSFGGREQFF
TGTGCCAGCAGTTTCGGCGGGAGGGAGCAGTTCTTC
>-|TRBJ1-5|-|TRBV28
CASSWRYQPQHF
TGTGCCAGCAGTTGGCGGTATCAGCCCCAGCATTTT
>-|TRBJ1-1|-|TRBV11-2
CASSLAGASNTEAFF
TGTGCCAGCAGCTTAGCTGGGGCTTCAAACACTGAAGCTTTCTTT
>-|TRBJ2-7|TRBD2|TRBV3-1/TRBV3-2
CASSQLSGSPHEQYF
TGTGCCAGCAGCCAACTAAGCGGGAGTCCCCACGAGCAGTACTTC
>-|TRBJ2-3|-|TRBV20-1
CSAPDTDTQYF
TGCAGTGCCCCAGACACAGATACGCAGTATTTT
>-|TRBJ1-5|-|TRBV27
CASSRDTARPQHF
TGTGCCAGCAGCAGGGACACCGCAAGGCCCCAGCATTTT
>-|TRBJ1-2|TRBD1|TRBV2
CASIRQGADGYTF
TGTGCCAGCATTCGACAGGGGGCGGATGGCTACACCTTC
>few|TRBJ1-5|TRBD1|TRBV5-1
CASSLGAGGNNQPQHF
TGCGCCAGCAGCTTGGGTGCAGGGGGCAACAATCAGCCCCAGCATTTT
>once|TRBJ2-7|-|TRBV27
CASSPSFNEQYF
TGTGCCAGCAGTCCGTCCTTTAACGAGCAGTACTTC
>-|TRBJ1-1|-|TRBV18
CASSTQGSGAFF
TGTGCCAGCTCAACTCAGGGGTCGGGAGCTTTCTTT
>-|TRBJ1-5|TRBD1|TRBV7-7
CASSPGTEIYSNQPQHF
TGTGCTAGCAGCCCCGGGACAGAGATTTATAGCAATCAGCCCCAGCATTTT
>-|TRBJ1-2|-|TRBV4-1
CASSQKLAGGTAVYGYTF
TGCGCCAGCAGCCAAAAACTCGCTGGCGGTACGGCGGTGTATGGCTACACCTTC
>-|TRBJ2-1|TRBD1|TRBV14
CASSQGADRVKFF
TGTGCCAGCAGCCAAGGCGCTGACAGGGTGAAGTTCTTC
>-|TRBJ1-5|-|TRBV29-1
CSVGQFNQPQHF
TGCAGCGTTGGACAGTTCAATCAGCCCCAGCATTTT
>-|TRBJ1-2|-|TRBV19
CASSVSRRLLKDGYTF
TGTGCCAGTAGTGTCAGCCGACGACTCCTGAAGGATGGCTACACCTTC
>-|TRBJ2-1|TRBD1|TRBV3-1/TRBV3-2
CASSPRTGANNEQFF
TGTGCCAGCAGCCCTCGGACAGGGGCCAACAATGAGCAGTTCTTC
>-|TRBJ2-7|TRBD2|TRBV3-1/TRBV3-2
CASSQDGGEVAYEQYF
TGTGCCAGCAGCCAAGATGGGGGGGAGGTGGCCTACGAGCAGTACTTC
>-|TRBJ1-5|-|TRBV18
CASSRAGGGQPQHF
TGTGCCAGCTCACGGGCGGGGGGCGGCCAGCCCCAGCATTTT
>-|TRBJ1-2|TRBD1|TRBV27
CASSFRTGALDGYTF
TGTGCCAGCAGTTTCCGGACAGGGGCGCTAGATGGCTACACCTTC
>-|TRBJ2-2|-|TRBV11-3
CASSFGGELFF
TGTGCCAGCAGCTTCGGCGGGGAGCTGTTTTTT
>-|TRBJ1-1|-|TRBV7-9
CASSSAGVMNTEAFF
TGTGCCAGCAGCTCGGCAGGGGTAATGAACACTGAAGCTTTCTTT
>-|TRBJ2-3|TRBD2|TRBV10-1
CASSDVSGRRTQYF
TGCGCCAGCAGTGATGTTAGCGGGAGAAGAACGCAGTATTTT
>-|TRBJ1-3|TRBD1|TRBV6-8
CASSYSGTGGKAGNTIYF
TGTGCCAGCAGTTACTCAGGGACAGGGGGAAAGGCCGGAAACACCATATATTTT
>-|TRBJ1-2|-|TRBV2
CASSVTSSGSYGYTF
TGTGCCAGCAGTGTGACATCCTCAGGGTCCTATGGCTACACCTTC
>-|TRBJ1-4|-|TRBV3-1/TRBV3-2
CASSQDRAANEKLFF
TGTGCCAGCAGCCAAGACAGGGCGGCTAATGAAAAACTGTTTTTT
>-|TRBJ1-2|TRBD1|TRBV30
CAWKTGAGYTF
TGTGCCTGGAAGACAGGGGCCGGCTACACCTTC
>-|TRBJ2-7|TRBD2|TRBV6-5
CASSITLAGAYEQYF
TGTGCCAGCAGCATCACCCTAGCGGGGGCCTACGAGCAGTACTTC
>-|TRBJ2-5|TRBD2|TRBV18
CASSPPTFSSGEETQYF
TGTGCCAGCTCACCACCGACATTTTCTAGCGGCGAAGAGACCCAGTACTTC
>-|TRBJ2-7|TRBD1|TRBV25-1
CASSYRGEQYF
TGTGCCAGCAGCTACAGGGGCGAGCAGTACTTC
>-|TRBJ1-6|-|TRBV4-1
CASSQEQHNSPLHF
TGCGCCAGCAGCCAAGAACAGCATAATTCACCCCTCCACTTT
>-|TRBJ2-1|TRBD2|TRBV6-5
CASSSRAGAGYNEQFF
TGTGCCAGCAGTTCCCGGGCGGGAGCGGGTTACAATGAGCAGTTCTTC
>-|TRBJ2-4|-|TRBV5-4
CAFGSSLAKNIQYF
TGTGCCTTCGGGTCCAGCTTAGCCAAAAACATTCAGTACTTC
>-|TRBJ1-2|-|TRBV4-2
CASSQETGNGYTF
TGTGCCAGCAGCCAAGAGACCGGGAATGGCTACACCTTC
>-|TRBJ2-1|-|TRBV7-3
CASSLTQTGINEQFF
TGTGCCAGCAGCTTAACCCAGACAGGTATCAATGAGCAGTTCTTC
>-|TRBJ1-1|-|TRBV6-4
CASSGREPNTEAFF
TGTGCCAGCAGTGGGAGGGAACCGAACACTGAAGCTTTCTTT
>once|TRBJ2-7|-|TRBV30
CAWSELGTNEQYF
TGTGCCTGGAGCGAACTGGGGACAAACGAGCAGTACTTC
>few|TRBJ2-7|TRBD2|TRBV19
CASSMWASGRNHEQYF
TGTGCCAGTAGTATGTGGGCTAGCGGGAGGAACCACGAGCAGTACTTC
>-|TRBJ1-2|-|TRBV11-3
CASSPRPGSLNYGYTF
TGTGCCAGCAGCCCTCGACCCGGGTCCCTTAACTATGGCTACACCTTC
>-|TRBJ1-1|TRBD1|TRBV14
CASSNRQGNTEAFF
TGTGCCAGCAGCAACCGACAGGGTAACACTGAAGCTTTCTTT
>many|TRBJ1-5|TRBD1|TRBV29-1
CSVATGGAGQPQHF
TGCAGCGTTGCCACAGGGGGCGCCGGTCAGCCCCAGCATTTT
>few|TRBJ2-5|-|TRBV2
CASSDESETQYF
TGTGCCAGCAGTGATGAGTCAGAGACCCAGTACTTC
>-|TRBJ2-2|TRBD2|TRBV2
CASRGTSGDPGELFF
TGTGCCAGCAGAGGGACTAGCGGGGACCCCGGGGAGCTGTTTTTT
>-|TRBJ1-2|TRBD1|TRBV7-7
CASSGRQGPNYGYTF
TGTGCCAGCAGCGGCCGACAGGGGCCTAACTATGGCTACACCTTC
>few|TRBJ1-1|-|TRBV10-1
CASRGGERPNTEAFF
TGCGCCAGCAGGGGGGGGGAAAGGCCGAACACTGAAGCTTTCTTT
>-|TRBJ2-5|-|TRBV7-2
CASSWGTSTETQYF
TGTGCCAGCAGCTGGGGTACTAGTACAGAGACCCAGTACTTC